These 12 T cell receptor beta chains share one sample of origin, sequenced in a study of T cell responses to AZD1222 COVID-19 vaccine. Profiled with immunoSEQ multiplex PCR; TCRdb holds only in-frame clones, not every one. The sample lists 65,000 to 85,000 clones, approximately 89% occurring once. The specimen was peripheral blood, collected 28 days after the second dose of the MenACWY control vaccine. The source is an adult who received the MenACWY meningococcal vaccine as a control.

This clone was seen only a few times. The chain is built from TRBV3-1 (or the pseudogene TRBV3-2) and TRBJ2-7; the match to TRBD2 covers 13 bases. This CDR3 contains 15 residues. With 1 base clipped from V and 6 bases from J, the junction kept 3 bases outside the gene matches. Germline loops: CDR1 LGHDT, CDR2 YNNKEL (reference sequence). The CDR3 spells CASSQGTSGGLEQYF. The CDR3 bases are TGTGCCAGCAGCCAAGGGACTAGCGGGGGCCTCGAGCAGTACTTC.

CDR3 region: CASSSGLAGYNEQFF. CDR3 coding DNA: TGTGCCAGCAGCTCGGGACTAGCGGGCTACAATGAGCAGTTCTTC. The V and J genes are TRBV7-2 and TRBJ2-1; 12 bases agree with TRBD2. This CDR3 has 15 residues. Germline V lookup: CDR1 SGHTA, CDR2 FQGNSA. V trimming: 4 bases; J trimming: 3 bases; junction bases outside the gene matches: 1.

This sequence joins TRBV6-5 and TRBJ1-2; the match to TRBD1 covers 7 bases. CDR3 size: 14 residues. The V gene end was trimmed by 11 bases and the J gene end by 2 bases; junction bases not matched to a gene: 11. Germline lookup yields CDR1 MNHEY and CDR2 SVGAGI. CDR3 in amino acids: CAATRQGGNYGYTF. The CDR3 DNA reads as TGTGCCGCAACACGACAGGGCGGAAACTATGGCTACACCTTC.

The chain combines TRBV30 with TRBJ1-2; D uncertain. V was trimmed by 1 base and J by 1 base, leaving 10 bases between them. There are 14 residues in the CDR3. Germline CDR1 is GTSNPN and CDR2 is SVGIG (reference sequence). The CDR3 sequence is CAWSDVGFNYGYTF. The DNA for the CDR3 is TGTGCCTGGAGTGACGTTGGATTTAACTATGGCTACACCTTC. Based on the CDR3 plus reference TRBV30 and TRBJ1-2, the full variable domain is SQTIHQWPATLVQPVGSPLSLECTVEGTSNPNLYWYRQAAGRGLQLLFYSVGIGQISSEVPQNLSASRPQDRQFILSSKKLLLSDSGFYLCAWSDVGFNYGYTFGSGTRLTVV.

The chain recombines TRBV5-1 with TRBJ2-2; the D gene is possibly TRBD1 (5 bases). The length of the CDR3 is 16 residues. The germline gives CDR1 SGHRS, CDR2 YFSETQ. Trimming removed 0 bases from V and 0 bases from J, with 9 bases in between. The CDR3 sequence is CASSLGRTPNTGELFF. CDR3 DNA: TGCGCCAGCAGCTTGGGACGGACACCGAACACCGGGGAGCTGTTTTTT.

V is TRBV4-2 and J is TRBJ1-6; 7 bases fit TRBD1. The CDR3 runs to 19 residues. CDR1 and CDR2 (germline): LGHNA, YNFKEQ. V shed 0 bases, J shed 5 bases, and the junction held 13 bases outside the gene matches. CDR3 residues: CASSQDWANRGWDNSPLHF. The CDR3 DNA follows: TGTGCCAGCAGCCAAGATTGGGCTAACAGGGGATGGGATAATTCACCCCTCCACTTT.

The V call is TRBV19, the J call TRBJ1-5; D not certain. This CDR3 contains 12 residues. Trimming shortened V by 6 bases and J by 7 bases, and 10 bases separated the two germline ends. From germline, CDR1 is LNHDA and CDR2 SQIVND (reference sequence). CDR3 sequence: CASRHPDQPQHF. CDR3 in DNA: TGTGCCAGTAGGCACCCAGACCAGCCCCAGCATTTT.

DNA of the CDR3: TGTGCCACCAGTGATCGGACAGGAGGGGTAGAAAAACTGTTTTTT. Its translation is CATSDRTGGVEKLFF. V is TRBV24-1 and J is TRBJ1-4, with 7 bases aligning to TRBD1. V gave up 3 bases and J gave up 8 bases; unmatched junction bases: 8. This CDR3 comprises 15 residues. Per the germline V gene, CDR1 is KGHDR and CDR2 is SFDVKD.

The chain uses TRBV11-3 and TRBJ2-1; 12 nucleotides align to TRBD2. V shed 3 bases and J 6 bases; nucleotides not matched to a gene: 3. The germline gives CDR1 SGHNT, CDR2 YENEEA. The CDR3 spans 15 residues. CDR3 bases: TGTGCCAGCAGCTTCCTAGCGGGGGGGCCCAATGAGCAGTTCTTC. Protein sequence: CASSFLAGGPNEQFF.

As regards this clone: The junction shows a germline mismatch at one end, possibly a read error. The CDR3 DNA reads TGCGCCAGCAGCCAAGGGTTGGCAGAGACCTACGAGCGGTACTTC. Translating gives CASSQGLAETYERYF. The V gene is TRBV4-1, the J gene TRBJ2-7; D remains unclear. Per germline, CDR1 MGHRA and CDR2 YSYEKL. This CDR3 contains 15 residues.

The chain employs TRBV3-1 (or the pseudogene TRBV3-2) and TRBJ1-5; D gene ambiguous. The CDR3 runs to 13 residues. Germline V gene sequence: CDR1 LGHDT, CDR2 YNNKEL (reference sequence). Trimming left V 0 bases short and J 4 bases short, with 4 bases between. CDR3 amino acids: CASSQDINQPQHF. The CDR3 nucleotides are TGTGCCAGCAGCCAAGACATAAATCAGCCCCAGCATTTT.

The chain joins TRBV5-1 to TRBJ2-3; tentatively, D is TRBD2 (8 bases). V was clipped by 4 bases and J by 0 bases, with 18 bases between them. The V gene's germline CDR1 is SGHRS and CDR2 YFSETQ. CDR3 length: 17 residues. The CDR3 sequence is CASSPQGGGGSTDTQYF. For the CDR3, the DNA is TGCGCCAGCAGCCCCCAGGGGGGCGGGGGGAGCACAGATACGCAGTATTTT.